Following are 26 T cell receptor beta chains from one sample sequenced in a study of T cell repertoires in cytomegalovirus infection. TCRdb recomputed calls from the reads with MiXCR, one row per CDR3 protein. Of around 340,000 distinct CDR3 sequences in the sample, 25% to 30% were seen once. Their specific antigens are unknown. The material was cultured PBMCs, obtained from culture after CMV antigen stimulation. All receptors derive from a human donor in good health (CMV status not recorded). Some clones in this sample may be carry-over from other donors' samples.

The chain is built from TRBV20-1 and TRBJ2-5; TRBD2 is a possible D gene (5 bases). The CDR3 totals 13 residues. Trimming removed 7 bases from V and 5 bases from J, with 17 bases in between. Germline V gene sequence: CDR1 DFQATT, CDR2 SNEGSKA (reference sequence). CDR3 region: CSVVRAPWETQYF. As DNA, the CDR3 is TGCAGTGTAGTGAGGGCACCATGGGAGACCCAGTACTTC.

J is TRBJ2-7 and V is TRBV6-6, with D possibly called TRBD1 or TRBD2 (5 bases each). V shed 2 bases and J shed 5 bases, with 10 bases lying between them. Germline V lookup: CDR1 MNHNY, CDR2 SVGAGI (reference sequence). CDR3 size: 13 residues. CDR3 sequence (DNA): TGTGCCAGCAGTTACCGAGGGGCAAACGAGCAGTACTTC. Protein sequence: CASSYRGANEQYF.

This clonotype was found a few times. This sequence joins TRBV5-1 and TRBJ2-7; possibly TRBD1 for D (6 bases). The CDR3 is made up of 13 amino acids. Germline-derived CDR1 and CDR2 are SGHRS and YFSETQ. Trimming stripped 6 bases from V and 3 bases from J, with 13 bases between. The CDR3 is CASTQGTLYEQYF. As DNA, the CDR3 is TGCGCCAGCACACAGGGTACTCTCTACGAGCAGTACTTC.

This rearrangement joins TRBV27 to TRBJ2-7; D uncertain. V was trimmed by 6 bases and J by 4 bases, leaving 13 bases between them. The CDR3 extends over 13 amino acids. CDR1 is MNHEY and CDR2 is SMNVEV in the germline V gene (reference sequence). The CDR3 sequence is CASSRDIYYEQYF. In DNA form, the CDR3 reads TGTGCCAGCAGCCGCGACATCTATTACGAGCAGTACTTC.

The chain combines TRBV6-2 or TRBV6-3 with TRBJ1-6, with TRBD1 matching 9 bases. Trimming took 6 bases from V and 9 from J; bases not matched to a gene: 9. CDR1 is MNHEY, CDR2 SVGEGT, per germline. This CDR3 has 15 residues. The CDR3 protein is CASSRTGVIGSPLHF. DNA for the CDR3: TGTGCCAGCAGCCGGACAGGGGTTATCGGTTCACCCCTCCACTTT.

This clonotype was seen a handful of times. The chain combines TRBV29-1 with TRBJ1-3; D not certain. CDR1 is SQVTM, CDR2 ANQGSEA, per germline. V dropped 4 bases and J dropped 0 bases, with 7 bases sitting between them. This CDR3 region has 13 residues. The CDR3 sequence: CSVGESSGNTIYF. As DNA, the CDR3 is TGCAGCGTTGGAGAGAGCTCTGGAAACACCATATATTTT.

This clonotype has just one count. The J gene is TRBJ1-3, the V gene TRBV19; a possible D gene is TRBD1 (5 bases). The CDR3 loop spans 14 amino acids. V lost 5 bases, J lost 2 bases, and 10 bases lay in between. Germline lookup yields CDR1 LNHDA and CDR2 SQIVND (reference sequence). The CDR3 spells CASSVRGTGNTIYF. The CDR3 bases are TGTGCCAGTAGTGTCCGGGGGACTGGAAACACCATATATTTT.

Only a few counts were recorded for this clonotype. CDR3 sequence reads: CASSLGERGWNTEAFF. The CDR3 coding sequence is TGTGCCAGCAGCTTGGGGGAGAGGGGATGGAACACTGAAGCTTTCTTT. The chain recombines TRBV5-6 with TRBJ1-1, with a tentative D call TRBD1 (5 bases). V was clipped by 0 bases and J by 1 base, with 13 bases between them. Germline V gene data show CDR1 as SGHDT and CDR2 as YYEEEE. CDR3 length: 16 residues.

This clonotype has ten or more counts. The chain has TRBV12-3 or TRBV12-4 and TRBJ1-1, with D unclear. V dropped 0 bases and J dropped 2 bases, with 10 bases sitting between them. The CDR3 runs to 15 residues. CDR3 residues: CASSLANRANTEAFF. The DNA for the CDR3 is TGTGCCAGCAGTTTAGCCAACCGGGCTAACACTGAAGCTTTCTTT.

The rearrangement links TRBV6-1 to TRBJ2-7; D tentatively fits TRBD1 or TRBD2 (5 bases each). V lost 7 bases and J 0 bases, leaving 16 bases between the germline ends. Germline V lookup: CDR1 MNHNS, CDR2 SASEGT. This CDR3 spans 15 amino acids. The CDR3 sequence: CASTITGTVSYEQYF. The CDR3 nucleotides are TGTGCCAGCACCATAACCGGGACGGTCTCCTACGAGCAGTACTTC.

The V gene is TRBV30, the J gene TRBJ1-5, with D possibly TRBD1 on 5 matching bases. Germline-derived CDR1 and CDR2 are GTSNPN and SVGIG (reference sequence). The CDR3 spans 15 residues. The germline V and J ends were trimmed by 3 bases and 4 bases, with 16 bases remaining between them. CDR3 bases: TGTGCCTGGAGGGTTCCAGGAGGGGAGAATCAGCCCCAGCATTTT. This codes for CAWRVPGGENQPQHF.

J is TRBJ1-2 and V is TRBV7-2; the match to TRBD1 covers 9 bases. Germline CDR1 reads SGHTA; CDR2 reads FQGNSA. This CDR3 spans 15 amino acids. V was pared by 6 bases and J by 6 bases, with 11 bases of the junction left unmatched. The CDR3 loop reads CASSSTGGVRDGYTF. The CDR3 DNA sequence: TGTGCCAGCAGTTCGACAGGGGGTGTGAGGGATGGCTACACCTTC.

This clonotype has just a few counts. This chain links TRBV5-1 with TRBJ2-2; D gene ambiguous. Germline CDR1 and CDR2: SGHRS and YFSETQ. The CDR3 runs to 11 residues. Trimming shortened V by 7 bases and J by 3 bases, and 4 bases separated the two germline ends. The CDR3 spells CASRDTGELFF. The CDR3 bases are TGCGCCAGCCGCGACACCGGGGAGCTGTTTTTT.

This clonotype was counted a few times. V is TRBV18 and J is TRBJ2-1; tentative D call: TRBD2 (6 bases). Germline-derived CDR1 and CDR2 are KGHSH and LQKENI. The CDR3 has 12 residues. V dropped 9 bases and J dropped 5 bases, with 11 bases sitting between them. CDR3 DNA sequence: TGTGCCAGTCTCGGAGGGGACAATGAGCAGTTCTTC. This gives the protein CASLGGDNEQFF.

This clonotype was recorded only once. The V call is TRBV6-6, the J call TRBJ2-7; TRBD2 matches 13 bases. This CDR3 region has 17 residues. Germline CDR1 is MNHNY and CDR2 is SVGAGI (reference sequence). V was pared by 2 bases and J by 1 base, with 5 bases of the junction left unmatched. CDR3 nucleotide sequence: TGTGCCAGCAGTTACCCGACTAGCGGGGGGATTTCCTACGAGCAGTACTTC. It specifies CASSYPTSGGISYEQYF.

This clonotype has more than one count but fewer than ten. The rearrangement links TRBV7-2 to TRBJ2-1; D perhaps matches TRBD2 (5 bases). The germline V and J ends were trimmed by 5 bases and 15 bases, with 17 bases remaining between them. Germline assignment: CDR1 SGHTA and CDR2 FQGNSA. This CDR3 contains 12 residues. In DNA form, the CDR3 reads TGTGCCAGCAGCCCCAGGACCTCGGGGTGGTTCTTC. Translating gives CASSPRTSGWFF.

J is TRBJ1-5 and V is TRBV28; possible D gene TRBD1, 5 bases. CDR3 length equals 12 residues. In germline, CDR1 is MDHEN, CDR2 SYDVKM. V shed 10 bases and J shed 7 bases, with 14 bases lying between them. CDR3: CATQRGGQPQHF. CDR3 nucleotides: TGTGCCACCCAAAGGGGAGGGCAGCCCCAGCATTTT.

V gene TRBV6-6 combines with J gene TRBJ2-3; 10 positions match TRBD2. The CDR3 totals 17 residues. The V gene end was trimmed by 6 bases and the J gene end by 7 bases; junction bases not matched to a gene: 16. Germline V CDR1 and CDR2: MNHNY, SVGAGI (reference sequence). The CDR3 DNA reads TGTGCCAGCAGCCAAACTAGCGGGACGACTAGAATGAATACGCAGTATTTT. Encoded protein: CASSQTSGTTRMNTQYF.

V and J are TRBV19 and TRBJ2-3, with 11 bases that match TRBD2. Trimming removed 5 bases from V and 2 bases from J; junction bases left unmatched: 15. Germline lookup yields CDR1 LNHDA and CDR2 SQIVND (reference sequence). The CDR3 runs to 19 residues. The CDR3 DNA follows: TGTGCCAGTAGTCCGTCGACTAGCGGGGCCGAGCCCTACACAGATACGCAGTATTTT. Translation gives CASSPSTSGAEPYTDTQYF.

This clonotype was found many times. The chain recombines TRBV7-9 with TRBJ2-3; D not certain. Per germline, CDR1 SEHNR and CDR2 FQNEAQ (reference sequence). The V end was cut by 5 bases, the J end by 3 bases, with 9 bases between. The CDR3 is 13 amino acids. The CDR3 DNA reads TGTGCCAGCAGCCACGGCAGGACAGATACGCAGTATTTT. It specifies CASSHGRTDTQYF.

A few counts support this clonotype. This chain connects TRBV12-3 or TRBV12-4 to TRBJ1-1, with D perhaps TRBD1 (6 bases). This CDR3 contains 12 residues. Between the trimmed V and J ends, which lost 10 bases and 10 bases, there was a span of 19 bases. The CDR3 sequence: CATGTFLGVAFF. The DNA of the CDR3 is TGTGCCACCGGGACATTCCTGGGGGTAGCTTTCTTT.

V and J are TRBV4-2 and TRBJ1-1; perhaps TRBD1 as D (5 bases). Germline values: CDR1 LGHNA, CDR2 YNFKEQ. Trimming left V 3 bases short and J 2 bases short, with 13 bases between. The CDR3 is made up of 15 amino acids. CDR3 DNA: TGTGCCAGCAGCCACCTGGGGGGGACTAACACTGAAGCTTTCTTT. Its protein is CASSHLGGTNTEAFF.

The sample holds many counts of this clonotype. J is TRBJ1-4 and V is TRBV12-3 or TRBV12-4, with 10 bases aligning to TRBD1. CDR3 length: 14 amino acids. V was clipped by 4 bases and J by 5 bases; unmatched bases: 1. The CDR3: CASSSGQGNEKLFF. The CDR3 nucleotides read TGTGCCAGCAGTTCGGGACAGGGGAATGAAAAACTGTTTTTT.

The genes are TRBV20-1 and TRBJ2-2; D possibly matches TRBD1 or TRBD2 (5 bases each). Germline V gene sequence: CDR1 DFQATT, CDR2 SNEGSKA (reference sequence). Trimming removed 0 bases from V and 6 bases from J, with 5 bases in between. The CDR3 runs to 12 residues. The DNA of the CDR3 is TGCAGTGCTAGAGAGGGGGCCGGGGAGCTGTTTTTT. This gives the protein CSAREGAGELFF.

J is TRBJ2-6 and V is TRBV19; no firm D call. V lost 7 bases, J lost 2 bases, and 12 bases lay in between. CDR1 and CDR2 (germline): LNHDA, SQIVND (reference sequence). The CDR3 length is 15 residues. The CDR3 nucleotides read TGTGCCAGTATCCCGGACGGAACTGGGGCCAACGTCCTGACTTTC. Translated, it gives CASIPDGTGANVLTF.

CDR3 nucleotide sequence: TGTGCCAGCAGGACAGGGGGCAGGGGTCAGCCCCAGCATTTT. Residues: CASRTGGRGQPQHF. The chain couples TRBV12-3 or TRBV12-4 to TRBJ1-5; 10 positions agree with TRBD1. Trimming removed 6 bases from V and 6 bases from J; junction bases left unmatched: 5. This CDR3 is 14 amino acids long.